The rows below give T cell receptor beta chains drawn from one sample of a study of early T cells in non-severe SARS-CoV-2 infection. TCRdb passed the 5' RACE reads through MiXCR, listing each CDR3 protein once. The sample lists about 58,000 distinct CDR3 sequences, roughly 8.4% occurring once. The source material was whole blood. These receptors were obtained from an adult who was a healthcare worker with PCR-confirmed SARS-CoV-2 infection or an uninfected control (not recorded which). Each CDR3 is given with its conserved first and last residue. A D gene is named only where the DNA matches it firmly. Clone size is stated in some rows and not others, as once, few, many or a class when expanded.

d_call	clone_size	cdr3_length	v_call	j_call	cdr3_aa	cdr3_nt
NA	NA	13	TRBV7-3	TRBJ1-1	CASSLISGTEAFF	TGTGCCAGCAGCTTAATTTCCGGCACTGAAGCTTTCTTT
NA	NA	13	TRBV3-1	TRBJ2-3	CASSQVVMDTQYF	TGTGCCAGCAGCCAAGTTGTCATGGATACGCAGTATTTT
NA	many	13	TRBV7-3	TRBJ2-5	CASSLKREETQYF	TGTGCCAGCAGCTTAAAGCGGGAAGAGACCCAGTACTTC
NA	many	12	TRBV28	TRBJ2-1	CASSFAGNEQFF	TGTGCCAGCAGTTTTGCGGGGAATGAGCAGTTCTTC
NA	many	13	TRBV6-1	TRBJ2-7	CASSPAWPDEQYF	TGTGCCAGCAGTCCCGCTTGGCCGGATGAGCAGTACTTC
NA	many	13	TRBV10-3	TRBJ2-2	CAIWPGVTGELFF	TGTGCCATCTGGCCAGGGGTCACCGGGGAGCTGTTTTTT
NA	many	16	TRBV29-1	TRBJ2-2	CSVDPVEGGRTGELFF	TGCAGCGTTGATCCCGTTGAGGGGGGACGCACCGGGGAGCTGTTTTTT
TRBD1	NA	13	TRBV20-1	TRBJ2-7	CGGTGAPGYEQYF	TGCGGGGGCACAGGGGCACCGGGCTACGAGCAGTACTTC
TRBD2	NA	15	TRBV7-2	TRBJ2-7	CASSITSGRAYEQYF	TGTGCCAGCAGCATAACTAGCGGGAGGGCATACGAGCAGTACTTC
TRBD2	NA	14	TRBV19	TRBJ2-7	CASAGGAGGQEQYF	TGTGCCAGCGCCGGAGGGGCGGGAGGGCAGGAGCAGTACTTC
TRBD1	many	16	TRBV9	TRBJ1-3	CASSAMGTGVSNTIYF	TGTGCCAGCAGTGCTATGGGGACAGGGGTCTCAAACACCATATATTTT
NA	few	14	TRBV2	TRBJ1-5	CASRDDFSNQPQHF	TGTGCCAGCAGGGATGACTTTAGCAATCAGCCCCAGCATTTT
TRBD2	many	18	TRBV7-2	TRBJ2-3	CASSLARTSGKVTDTQYF	TGTGCCAGCAGCTTAGCGCGCACTAGCGGGAAGGTCACAGATACGCAGTATTTT
TRBD1	few	14	TRBV29-1	TRBJ1-3	CSVGRGTGDNTIYF	TGCAGCGTTGGCCGGGGGACAGGGGACAACACCATATATTTT
NA	few	13	TRBV7-9	TRBJ1-1	CASSSFGGTEAFF	TGTGCCAGCAGCTCATTCGGGGGGACTGAAGCTTTCTTT
TRBD2	few	14	TRBV12-3/TRBV12-4	TRBJ2-4	CASSDTSGRNIQYF	TGTGCCAGCAGTGATACTAGCGGGAGAAACATTCAGTACTTC
NA	NA	12	TRBV11-2	TRBJ2-1	CASSFGRLEQFF	TGTGCCAGCAGCTTCGGGCGCCTGGAGCAGTTCTTC
NA	many	16	TRBV7-2	TRBJ2-1	CASSTPQGAGPSEQFF	TGTGCCAGCAGCACACCCCAAGGAGCCGGGCCCAGTGAGCAGTTCTTC
TRBD2	few	13	TRBV5-6	TRBJ2-1	CASSLGLADTRFF	TGTGCCAGCAGCTTGGGACTAGCCGATACCCGGTTCTTC
TRBD2	many	14	TRBV28	TRBJ2-1	CASIPGLAGTEQFF	TGTGCCAGCATCCCGGGACTAGCGGGAACTGAGCAGTTCTTC
NA	NA	14	TRBV5-4	TRBJ1-1	CASSLRPMNTEAFF	TGTGCCAGCAGCTTGAGGCCGATGAACACTGAAGCTTTCTTT
TRBD2	NA	14	TRBV6-1	TRBJ2-3	CASSEGLARDTQYF	TGTGCCAGCAGCGAGGGACTAGCGAGAGATACGCAGTATTTT
TRBD1	NA	12	TRBV28	TRBJ2-1	CASSSGTDEQFF	TGTGCCAGCAGTTCTGGGACAGATGAGCAGTTCTTC
NA	many	12	TRBV19	TRBJ2-3	CASSGTTDTQYF	TGTGCCAGTAGTGGAACCACAGATACGCAGTATTTT